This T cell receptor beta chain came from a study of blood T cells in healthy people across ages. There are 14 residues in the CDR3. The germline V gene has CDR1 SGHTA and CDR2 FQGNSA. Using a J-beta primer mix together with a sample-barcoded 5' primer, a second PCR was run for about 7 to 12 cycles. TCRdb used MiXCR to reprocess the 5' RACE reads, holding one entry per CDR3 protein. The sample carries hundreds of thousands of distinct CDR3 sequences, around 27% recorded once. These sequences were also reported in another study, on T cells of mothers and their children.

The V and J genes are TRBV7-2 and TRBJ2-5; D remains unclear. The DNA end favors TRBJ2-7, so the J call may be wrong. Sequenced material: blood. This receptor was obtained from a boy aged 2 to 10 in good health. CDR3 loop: CASSFGPLSYEQYF. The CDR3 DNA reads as TGTGCCAGCAGCTTCGGGCCGTTAAGCTACGAGCAGTACTTC.